This section outlines one TCR beta chain sequence together with its context. Its antigen remains undetermined. Base quality data are lacking; no much larger clone is found one base away. This entry comes from a study of cytomegalovirus exposure and HLA in healthy donors (dated by TCRdb to 2015 to 2018). About the study as a whole: According to an earlier analysis of 550 to 700 of the donors, some 180 million T cells yielded 90 million to 140 million unique TCR beta sequences and about 280 Gb of sequence data. In the later analysis, no new phenotypic data were used to find candidate immune exposures; instead, reliance was placed on TCR beta sequences and their occurrence across donors. Typing coverage varied by locus: roughly 620-640 donors for A, B, C, DRB1 and DQB1; approximately 520 for DQA1; over 600 for DPA1; about 450 for DPB1. The study aimed to test whether cataloging public T cell receptors could reveal signatures of past pathogen exposure. To predict cytomegalovirus infection status, the study brought together high-throughput TCR immunosequencing, statistical association of individual TCRs with disease status, and machine learning. Using immunosequencing, the study profiled T cell repertoires from about 650 subjects and related those repertoires to cytomegalovirus serostatus. Among around 400 genotyped donors of the cohort, an average of around 220,000 unique TCR beta nucleotide sequences was sequenced per donor, of which 15% to 20% were non-productive. Approximately 310 gigabases of sequencing data and approximately 85 million unique TCR sequences were included in an early release covering about 620 HLA-typed donors. Every discovery cohort repertoire had been produced on one sequencing platform. To study patterns of TCR occurrence, a later analysis re-analyzed previously published TCR beta repertoires from hundreds of donors and added high-resolution HLA genotyping. Because of strong linkage in the cohort, roughly five DR-DQ haplotypes were treated as single units for association and clustering. HLA typing included class I and class II loci at four-digit resolution. A separate validation cohort of about 110 different subjects was used in addition to the roughly 670-subject first cohort. Alongside the repertoire data, information on donor age, sex, ethnicity and CMV serostatus was compiled. In a later genetic analysis, genome-wide SNP genotypes for about 65% of the 666 donors were used, and that subset was treated as a discovery cohort. An earlier analysis of around 580 of the donors used high-throughput TCR beta sequencing to judge whether each TCR beta V gene segment behaved as functional or pseudogenic. Of the approximately 370 genotyped donors, over 80% were placed in the genetic ancestry cluster associated with self-reported Caucasian donors.

Libraries were prepared through the immunoSEQ multiplex PCR assay. The multiplex PCR relied on a mix of 60 forward primers for TCR Vbeta segments and 13 reverse primers for TCR Jbeta segments. The CDR3 region of rearranged TCR beta genes was amplified from genomic DNA by a multiplex PCR assay. Amplified TCR beta libraries were sequenced as 87-base-pair reads on the Illumina HiSeq System. Regarding the original processing steps: Across the 500 to 850 repertoires, a later analysis counted 80 million or so unique TCR beta chains, 8.5 million to 12 million of which were shared by at least two donors. Raw reads were error-corrected and collapsed into unique sequences with a nearest-neighbor algorithm that merged closely related sequences to remove PCR and sequencing errors. Alignment of CDR3 sequences to IMGT reference sequences was used to assign V, D and J gene segments. For a sequence to be retained, at least a six-nucleotide match to both a V gene segment and a J gene segment was required. Rearrangements were classified as productive when the CDR3 lacked stop codons and remained in frame with V and J, and all other rearrangements were classified as non-productive. CDR3 was defined by IMGT convention, running from the second conserved V-encoded cysteine to the conserved J-encoded phenylalanine. The earlier analysis of about 590 of the donors excluded sequences that lacked an unambiguous match to a single V gene segment. In an earlier analysis of roughly 500 of the donors, V segments were called functional above 56.7% productive rearrangements and were called segregating when the between-donor standard deviation exceeded 5%. A statistical classification framework was developed to diagnose cytomegalovirus status using the catalog of TCR beta chain sequences. In a later analysis, V and J genes were assigned by comparing TCR nucleotide sequences against IMGT/GENE-DB human TR gene sequences. A later analysis assigned CDR3 sequences and most-parsimonious VDJ recombination scenarios with the TCRdist pipeline. In a later analysis, each TCR beta chain was defined by its CDR3 amino acid sequence together with its V-gene family, and reads without a unique V-gene family were excluded. A later analysis removed 600 or so highly shared, low-generation-probability nucleotide sequences to deal with suspected cross-contamination and a sequencing artifact. In a later analysis, a clonal expansion index for each public chain was calculated from normalized within-repertoire ranks of inferred template counts. A later analysis computed generation probabilities with a VDJ recombination model fitted to out-of-frame rearrangements, and checked the results against IGoR. In a later analysis, TCR-TCR, TCR-HLA and TCR-CMV co-occurrence was scored with hypergeometric tests, and a repertoire-size bias correction was applied to TCR pairs. To estimate false discovery rates, a later analysis permuted the HLA or CMV assignments 20 times. In a later analysis, co-occurring TCRs were grouped with DBSCAN, and TCRdist sequence similarity was added when clustering was performed within HLA-allele-positive subsets. Repertoires with fewer than 30,000 or more than 120,000 public chains were left out of co-occurrence clustering, as were a handful of repertoires with anomalous nucleotide sharing. In its TCRdb copy, this immuneACCESS table keeps in-frame sequences only and misses some clones. Where compared with another copy, unresolved V genes explain less than half of these, and the others have no known cause. The V and J calls and clone size are taken from that table; D and trimming were inferred from the DNA. Counted in this sample were about 130,000 clones; 80% of them appeared once. Together, the top ten hold over 4% of the sample.

Here is what the overall study found, with its caveats: According to the authors, the approach could potentially be generalized to other disease states and immunological phenotypes. The cohort was sequenced for TCR beta chains only, and without alpha or paired-chain data the features that could be detected were limited. Cytomegalovirus status was reported to be diagnosed by the classifier with high specificity and sensitivity in both the original and validation cohorts. A few of the identified cytomegalovirus-associated TCR beta chains were confirmed in vitro to be specific for cytomegalovirus antigens. Specific HLA alleles were associated with around 18,000 TCR beta sequences at a false discovery rate of 0.05 in a later analysis. Because HLA typing was unavailable for some donors at each locus, only the typed subset was used in association tests. A further reported finding was that TCR beta sequences accurately predicted the HLA-A and HLA-B alleles for most subjects in the first cohort. Presence/absence analyses assumed roughly uniform sequencing depth across donors, an assumption that may not hold. In a later analysis, TCR association rates were found to vary across HLA loci, with the most associated TCRs seen for DRB1 alleles and the fewest for HLA-C alleles. In an earlier analysis of some 540 of the donors, most TCR beta V segments appeared in productive rearrangements about 87% or about 30% of the time, broadly matching IMGT annotations. The earlier analysis of approximately 540 of the donors excluded fewer than 20 rarely observed V segments, including chromosome 9 orphons, because counts were too low. While some public TCRs were present in many individuals, most TCR sequences turned up only very rarely across donors. Strong co-occurrence of HLA alleles, especially DR and DQ, made assigning TCR associations to individual alleles difficult. In a later genetic analysis, a missense DCLRE1C variant was associated with V-gene and J-gene trimming of TCR beta chains, and the association was replicated in an independent cohort. Linkage disequilibrium might explain the correlated functional status among segregating V segments, but an unknown experimental factor could not be excluded. Compared with equally common non-associated chains, HLA-associated TCR beta chains in a later analysis were more clonally expanded and had lower generation probabilities. In a later genetic analysis, fewer N-insertions in productive TCRs were reported among donors in an Asian-associated ancestry cluster than the roughly 700-donor mean. In the study, around 150 TCR beta chains were listed as associated with cytomegalovirus. A later analysis reported that several top co-occurrence clusters appeared linked to parvovirus B19, influenza, CMV and Epstein-Barr virus. A cluster of highly shared sequence variants was judged likely to represent a technical artifact of the sequencing pipeline. Because the 87-base-pair reads could not distinguish some IMGT-functional V segments, including TRBV6-2 and TRBV6-3, those segments were excluded. In a later analysis, most CMV-associated TCR beta chains were found to appear HLA-restricted, with HLA associations seemingly driven largely by CMV exposure. The only immune exposure information available for the cohort was CMV serostatus.

The cohort was made up of approximately 670 healthy bone marrow donors. All cohort members were sampled while nominally healthy, although unrecorded immune exposures were likely present. CMV serostatus was positive for 289 and negative for about 55% of the roughly 670 cohort members, and was not recorded for this donor. A peripheral blood sample was provided by each donor, and peripheral blood mononuclear cells were used for TCR beta sequencing. Genomic DNA extraction from the blood cell samples was performed with the Qiagen DNeasy Blood Extraction Kit. The junction carries 29 bases between V and J, which are trimmed by 5 bases and 9 bases respectively. CDR1 and CDR2, looked up from the germline V gene, are SGHVS and FQNEAQ. The CDR3 has 19 amino acids, counting the end cysteine and phenylalanine. Only CDR3 DNA is held: 57 bases, read in frame from base 1.

This receptor was taken from a man aged 25 to 40 in good health. Sequencing was done on a sample of PBMCs. The chain is made from TRBV7-8 and TRBJ1-6; TRBD1 is a weak D gene call, 6 bases matching. CDR3 reads: CASSPNWGAGSTGGSPLHF. The sequence in DNA is TGTGCCAGCAGCCCCAACTGGGGGGCAGGCTCAACGGGGGGTTCACCCCTCCACTTT.